Each of the 6 T cell receptor beta chains below was sequenced from the same sample in a study of shared clonotypes between healthy human individuals. Profiled with immunoSEQ multiplex PCR; TCRdb holds only in-frame clones, not every one. The data show 2.3 million or so clones, with 80% to 95% seen just once and about 0.37% held by the top ten. The specimen sequenced was naive CD4+ T cells from PBMCs. Subset denoted: CD45RA+ positively selected. Receptor source: a man between 18 and 35 years old in good health. Some clones in this sample may be carry-over from other donors' samples.

Written as DNA, the CDR3 is TGTGCCAGCAGTGGACCGCGGGGCCCTAATGAAAAACTGTTTTTT. Translating it yields CASSGPRGPNEKLFF. The chain combines TRBV6-1 with TRBJ1-4, with D perhaps TRBD1 (5 bases). Trimming took 4 bases from V and 3 from J, leaving 12 bases between them. The V gene's germline CDR1 is MNHNS and CDR2 SASEGT. CDR3 length: 15 residues.

The gene calls are TRBV7-2 and TRBJ1-1, with D perhaps matching TRBD1 (5 bases). V was cut by 5 bases and J by 11 bases, with 15 bases left in between. The V gene's germline CDR1 is SGHTA and CDR2 FQGNSA. CDR3 size: 12 residues. CDR3 sequence (DNA): TGTGCCAGCAGCCCAGGGTGGGCCCTTGCTTTCTTT. Amino acid sequence: CASSPGWALAFF. The entire variable domain, with the rest obtained from reference TRBV7-2 and TRBJ1-1, is as follows: GAGVSQSPSNKVTEKGKDVELRCDPISGHTALYWYRQSLGQGLEFLIYFQGNSAPDKSGLPSDRFSAERTGGSVSTLTIQRTQQEDSAVYLCASSPGWALAFFGQGTRLTVV.

The chain uses TRBV7-9 and TRBJ1-1; D is unclear. This CDR3 has 15 residues. Trimming left V 3 bases short and J 1 base short, with 12 bases between. Germline V gene data show CDR1 as SEHNR and CDR2 as FQNEAQ (reference sequence). CDR3 sequence: CASSFGSPRNTEAFF. Written as DNA, the CDR3 is TGTGCCAGCAGCTTCGGTTCGCCGAGGAACACTGAAGCTTTCTTT.

Points on this clone: The sample contains more than one DNA sequence encoding this CDR3. The rearrangement uses TRBV5-1 and TRBJ1-1, with D possibly matching TRBD1 (5 bases). Germline V gene data show CDR1 as SGHRS and CDR2 as YFSETQ. With 1 base removed from V and 1 base from J, the gap between germline ends came to 11 bases. The CDR3 loop spans 15 amino acids. In DNA, the CDR3 is TGCGCCAGCAGCTTGTCGGCAGGGCGGAACACTGAAGCTTTCTTT. Amino acid sequence: CASSLSAGRNTEAFF.

Points on this clone: Other DNA sequences in the sample encode the same CDR3. The V gene is TRBV30, the J gene TRBJ1-5; the D is unclear. The CDR3 covers 13 residues. Trimming cost V 0 bases and J 2 bases, with 5 bases left between them. CDR1 GTSNPN and CDR2 SVGIG come from the germline V gene (reference sequence). CDR3 residues: CAWSVGGNQPQHF. DNA for the CDR3: TGTGCCTGGAGTGTCGGGGGCAATCAGCCCCAGCATTTT.

In regard to this clone: This CDR3 is also generated by other DNA sequences in the sample. The V gene is TRBV7-2, the J gene TRBJ2-3; 11 nucleotides line up with TRBD2. In germline, CDR1 is SGHTA, CDR2 FQGNSA. The CDR3 runs 15 residues. V trimming: 5 bases; J trimming: 3 bases; junction bases outside the gene matches: 4. In DNA, the CDR3 is TGTGCCAGCAGCCTCAGACTAGCGGGAACAGATACGCAGTATTTT. The encoded protein is CASSLRLAGTDTQYF.